The present T cell receptor (beta chain) was sequenced within a study of cytomegalovirus exposure and HLA in healthy donors. This CDR3 spans 16 amino acids. Germline values: CDR1 MNHEY, CDR2 SVGAGI. Trimming took off 0 bases at V and 2 bases at J, with 14 bases between the two ends. Data came from immunoSEQ multiplex PCR; TCRdb stores just in-frame clones and leaves some out. The table has approximately 120,000 clones, about nine tenths seen once; the top ten hold approximately 2%. The sample holds one count of this clone. The chain has TRBV6-5 and TRBJ2-7; perhaps TRBD2 as D (6 bases). The TCR comes from a woman between 18 and 30 years old in good health and CMV-seronegative. The source material was PBMCs. CDR3 sequence (DNA): TGTGCCAGCAGTTACTCGGGGGGAGAGATCACCTACGAGCAGTACTTC. Protein product: CASSYSGGEITYEQYF.